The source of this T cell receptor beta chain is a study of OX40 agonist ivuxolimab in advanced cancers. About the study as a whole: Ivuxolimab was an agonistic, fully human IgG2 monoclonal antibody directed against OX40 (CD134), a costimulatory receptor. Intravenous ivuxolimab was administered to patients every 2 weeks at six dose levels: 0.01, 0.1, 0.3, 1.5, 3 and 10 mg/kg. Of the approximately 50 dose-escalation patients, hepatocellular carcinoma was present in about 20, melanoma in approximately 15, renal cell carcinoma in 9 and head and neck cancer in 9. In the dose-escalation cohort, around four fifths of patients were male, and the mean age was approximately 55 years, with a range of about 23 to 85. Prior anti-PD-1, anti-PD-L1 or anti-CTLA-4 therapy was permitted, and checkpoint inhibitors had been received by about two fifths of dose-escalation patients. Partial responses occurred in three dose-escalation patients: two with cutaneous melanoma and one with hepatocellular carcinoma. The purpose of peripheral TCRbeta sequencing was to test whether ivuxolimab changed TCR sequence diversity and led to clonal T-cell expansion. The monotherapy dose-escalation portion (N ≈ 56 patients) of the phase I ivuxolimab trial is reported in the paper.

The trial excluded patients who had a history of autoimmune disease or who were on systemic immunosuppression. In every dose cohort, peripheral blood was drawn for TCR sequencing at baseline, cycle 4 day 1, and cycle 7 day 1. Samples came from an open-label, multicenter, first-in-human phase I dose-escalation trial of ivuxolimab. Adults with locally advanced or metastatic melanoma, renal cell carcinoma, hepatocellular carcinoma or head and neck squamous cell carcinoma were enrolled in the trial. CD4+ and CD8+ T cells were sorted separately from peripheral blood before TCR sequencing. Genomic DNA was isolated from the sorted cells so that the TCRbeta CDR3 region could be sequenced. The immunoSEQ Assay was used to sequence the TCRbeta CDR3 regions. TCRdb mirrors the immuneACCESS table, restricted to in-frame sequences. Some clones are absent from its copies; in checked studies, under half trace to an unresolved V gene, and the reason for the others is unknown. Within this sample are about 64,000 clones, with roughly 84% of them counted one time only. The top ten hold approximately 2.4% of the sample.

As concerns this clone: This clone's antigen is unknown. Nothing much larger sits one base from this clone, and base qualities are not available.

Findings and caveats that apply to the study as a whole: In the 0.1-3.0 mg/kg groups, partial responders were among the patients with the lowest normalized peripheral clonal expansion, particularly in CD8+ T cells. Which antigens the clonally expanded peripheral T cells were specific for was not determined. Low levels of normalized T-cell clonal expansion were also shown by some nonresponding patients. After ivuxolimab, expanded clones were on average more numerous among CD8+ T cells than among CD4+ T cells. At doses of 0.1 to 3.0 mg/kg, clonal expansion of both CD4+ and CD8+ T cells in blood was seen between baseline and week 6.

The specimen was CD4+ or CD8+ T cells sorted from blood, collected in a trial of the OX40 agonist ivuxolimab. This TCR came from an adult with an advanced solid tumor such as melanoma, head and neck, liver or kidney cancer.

The sequence in DNA is TGTGCCAGCAGCCTGGGGGGAACCCAAGAGACCCAGTACTTC. Translated, this is CASSLGGTQETQYF. The chain is encoded by TRBV7-7 joined to TRBJ2-5, and TRBD2 may be the D gene, going by 6 matching bases. Looking up the germline V gene (reference sequence) yields CDR1 SSHAT and CDR2 FNYEAQ. Spanning cysteine to phenylalanine, the CDR3 consists of 14 amino acids. Of the read, only the CDR3 DNA is kept; its 42 bases are in frame from base 1. Trimming removed 5 bases from V and 1 base from J, leaving 11 bases between the germline ends.